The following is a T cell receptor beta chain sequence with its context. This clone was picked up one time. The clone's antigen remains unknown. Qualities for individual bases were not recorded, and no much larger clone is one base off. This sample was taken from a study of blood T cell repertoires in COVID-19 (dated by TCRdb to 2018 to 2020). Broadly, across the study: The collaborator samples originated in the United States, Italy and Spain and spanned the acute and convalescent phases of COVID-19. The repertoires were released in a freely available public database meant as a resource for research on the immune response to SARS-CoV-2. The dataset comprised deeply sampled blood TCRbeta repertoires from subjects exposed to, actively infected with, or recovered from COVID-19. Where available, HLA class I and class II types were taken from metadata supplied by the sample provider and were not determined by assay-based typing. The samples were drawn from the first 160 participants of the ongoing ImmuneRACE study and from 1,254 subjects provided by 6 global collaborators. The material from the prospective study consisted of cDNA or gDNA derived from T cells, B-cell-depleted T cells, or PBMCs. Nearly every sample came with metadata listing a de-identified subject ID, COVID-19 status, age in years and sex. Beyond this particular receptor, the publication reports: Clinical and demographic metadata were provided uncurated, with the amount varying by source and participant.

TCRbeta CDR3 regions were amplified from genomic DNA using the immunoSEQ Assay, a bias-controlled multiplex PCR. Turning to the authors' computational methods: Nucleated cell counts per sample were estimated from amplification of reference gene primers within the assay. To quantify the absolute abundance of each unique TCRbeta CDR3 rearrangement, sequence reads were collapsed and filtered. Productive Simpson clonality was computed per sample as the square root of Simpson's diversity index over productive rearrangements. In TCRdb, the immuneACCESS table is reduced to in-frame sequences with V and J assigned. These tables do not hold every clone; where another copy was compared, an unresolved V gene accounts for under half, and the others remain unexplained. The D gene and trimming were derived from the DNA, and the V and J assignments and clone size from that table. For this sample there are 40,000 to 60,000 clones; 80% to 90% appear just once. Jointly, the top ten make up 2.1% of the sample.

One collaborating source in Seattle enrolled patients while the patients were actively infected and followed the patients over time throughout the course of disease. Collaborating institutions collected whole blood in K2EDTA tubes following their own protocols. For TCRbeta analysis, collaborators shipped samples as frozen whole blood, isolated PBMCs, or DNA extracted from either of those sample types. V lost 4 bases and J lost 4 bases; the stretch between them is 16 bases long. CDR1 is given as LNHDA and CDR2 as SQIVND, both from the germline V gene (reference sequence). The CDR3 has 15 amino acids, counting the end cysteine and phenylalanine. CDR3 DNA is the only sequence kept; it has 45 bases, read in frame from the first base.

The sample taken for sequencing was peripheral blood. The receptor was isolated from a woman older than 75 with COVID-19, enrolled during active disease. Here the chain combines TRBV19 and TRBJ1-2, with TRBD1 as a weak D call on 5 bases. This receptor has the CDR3 CASSTPLQGIYGYTF. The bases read TGTGCCAGTAGTACGCCACTCCAGGGCATCTATGGCTACACCTTC.